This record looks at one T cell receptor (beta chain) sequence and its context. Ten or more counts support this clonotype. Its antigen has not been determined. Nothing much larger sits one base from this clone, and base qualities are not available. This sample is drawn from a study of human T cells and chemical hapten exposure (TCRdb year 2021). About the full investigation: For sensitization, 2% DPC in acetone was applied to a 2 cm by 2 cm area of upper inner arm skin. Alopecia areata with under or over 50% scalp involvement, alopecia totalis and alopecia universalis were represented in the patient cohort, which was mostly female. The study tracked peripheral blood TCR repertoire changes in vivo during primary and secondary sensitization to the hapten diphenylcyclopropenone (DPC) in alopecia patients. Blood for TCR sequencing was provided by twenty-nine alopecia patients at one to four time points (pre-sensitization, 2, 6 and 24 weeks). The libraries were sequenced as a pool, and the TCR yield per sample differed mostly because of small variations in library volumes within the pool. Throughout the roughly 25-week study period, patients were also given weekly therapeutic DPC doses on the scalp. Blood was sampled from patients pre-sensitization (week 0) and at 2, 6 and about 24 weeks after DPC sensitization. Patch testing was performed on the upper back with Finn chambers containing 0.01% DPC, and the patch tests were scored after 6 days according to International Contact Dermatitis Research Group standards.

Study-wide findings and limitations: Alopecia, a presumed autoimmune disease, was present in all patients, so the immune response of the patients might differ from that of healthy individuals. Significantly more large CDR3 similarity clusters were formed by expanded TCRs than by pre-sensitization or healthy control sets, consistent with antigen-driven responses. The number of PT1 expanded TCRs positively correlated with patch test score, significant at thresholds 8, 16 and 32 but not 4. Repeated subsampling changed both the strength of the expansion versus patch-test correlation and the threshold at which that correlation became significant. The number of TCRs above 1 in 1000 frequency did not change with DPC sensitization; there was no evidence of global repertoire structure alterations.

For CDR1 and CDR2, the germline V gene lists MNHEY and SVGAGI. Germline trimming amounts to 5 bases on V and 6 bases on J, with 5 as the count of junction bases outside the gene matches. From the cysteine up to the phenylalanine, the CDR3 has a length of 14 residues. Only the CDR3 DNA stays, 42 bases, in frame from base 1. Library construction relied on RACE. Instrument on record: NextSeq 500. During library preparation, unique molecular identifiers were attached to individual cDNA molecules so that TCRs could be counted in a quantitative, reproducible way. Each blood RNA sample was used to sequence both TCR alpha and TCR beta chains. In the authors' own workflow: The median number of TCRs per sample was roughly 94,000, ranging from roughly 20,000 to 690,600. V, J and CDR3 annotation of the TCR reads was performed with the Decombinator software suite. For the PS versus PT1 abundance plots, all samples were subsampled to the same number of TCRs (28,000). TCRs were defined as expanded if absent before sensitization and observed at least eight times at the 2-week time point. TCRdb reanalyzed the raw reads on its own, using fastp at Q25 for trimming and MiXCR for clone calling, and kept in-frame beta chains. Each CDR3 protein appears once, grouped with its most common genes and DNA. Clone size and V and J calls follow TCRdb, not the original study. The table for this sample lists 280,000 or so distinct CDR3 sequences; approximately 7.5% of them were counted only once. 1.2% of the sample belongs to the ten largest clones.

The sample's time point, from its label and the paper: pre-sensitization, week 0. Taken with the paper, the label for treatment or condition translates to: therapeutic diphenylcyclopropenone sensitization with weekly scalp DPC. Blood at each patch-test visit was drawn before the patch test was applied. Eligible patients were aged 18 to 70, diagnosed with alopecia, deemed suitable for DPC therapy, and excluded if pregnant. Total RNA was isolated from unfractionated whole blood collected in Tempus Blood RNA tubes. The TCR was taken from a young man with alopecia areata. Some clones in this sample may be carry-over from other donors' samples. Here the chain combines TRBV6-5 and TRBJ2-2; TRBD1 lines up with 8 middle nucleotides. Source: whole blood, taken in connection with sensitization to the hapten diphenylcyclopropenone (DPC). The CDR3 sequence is CASSPDRVAGELFF. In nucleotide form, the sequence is TGTGCCAGCAGTCCGGACAGGGTTGCCGGGGAGCTGTTTTTT.